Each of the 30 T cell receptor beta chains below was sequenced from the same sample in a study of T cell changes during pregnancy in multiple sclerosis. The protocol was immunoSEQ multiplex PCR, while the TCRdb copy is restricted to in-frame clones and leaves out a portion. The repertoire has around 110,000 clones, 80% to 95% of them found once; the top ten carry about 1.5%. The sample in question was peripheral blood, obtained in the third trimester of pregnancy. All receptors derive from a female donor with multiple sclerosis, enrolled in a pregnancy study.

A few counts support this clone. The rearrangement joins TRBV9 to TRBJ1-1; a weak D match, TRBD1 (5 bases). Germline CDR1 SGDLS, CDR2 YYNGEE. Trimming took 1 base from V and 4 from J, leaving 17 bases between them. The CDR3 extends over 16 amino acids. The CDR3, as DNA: TGTGCCAGCAGCGTATCGGGCGTAGGGGTGGGCACTGAAGCTTTCTTT. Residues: CASSVSGVGVGTEAFF. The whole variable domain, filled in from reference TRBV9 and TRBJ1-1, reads DSGVTQTPKHLITATGQRVTLRCSPRSGDLSVYWYQQSLDQGLQFLIQYYNGEERAKGNILERFSAQQFPDLHSELNLSSLELGDSALYFCASSVSGVGVGTEAFFGQGTRLTVV.

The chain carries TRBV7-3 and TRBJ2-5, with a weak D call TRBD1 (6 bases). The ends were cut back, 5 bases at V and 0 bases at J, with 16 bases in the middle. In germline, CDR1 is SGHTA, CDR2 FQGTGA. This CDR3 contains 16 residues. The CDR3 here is CASSLGNRAHQETQYF. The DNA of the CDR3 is TGTGCCAGCAGCCTAGGAAACAGGGCGCACCAAGAGACCCAGTACTTC.

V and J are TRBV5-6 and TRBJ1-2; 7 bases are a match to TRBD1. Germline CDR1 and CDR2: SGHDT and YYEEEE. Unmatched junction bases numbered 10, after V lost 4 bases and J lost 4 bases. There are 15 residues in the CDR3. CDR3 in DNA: TGTGCCAGCAGCCCTCCGACAGGGCTGGCCTATGGCTACACCTTC. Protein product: CASSPPTGLAYGYTF.

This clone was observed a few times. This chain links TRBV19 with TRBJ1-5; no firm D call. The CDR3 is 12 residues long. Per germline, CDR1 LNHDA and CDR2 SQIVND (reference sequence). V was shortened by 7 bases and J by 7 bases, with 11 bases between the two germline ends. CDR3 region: CASTGYQQPQHF. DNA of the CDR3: TGTGCCAGTACAGGTTATCAACAGCCCCAGCATTTT. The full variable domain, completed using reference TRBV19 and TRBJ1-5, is DGGITQSPKYLFRKEGQNVTLSCEQNLNHDAMYWYRQDPGQGLRLIYYSQIVNDFQKGDIAEGYSVSREKKESFPLTVTSAQKNPTAFYLCASTGYQQPQHFGDGTRLSIL.

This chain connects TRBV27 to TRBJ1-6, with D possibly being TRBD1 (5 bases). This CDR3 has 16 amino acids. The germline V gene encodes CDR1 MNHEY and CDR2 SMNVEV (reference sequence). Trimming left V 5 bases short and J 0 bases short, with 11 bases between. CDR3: CASSGGESSYNSPLHF. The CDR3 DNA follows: TGTGCCAGCAGTGGGGGGGAGAGCTCCTATAATTCACCCCTCCACTTT.

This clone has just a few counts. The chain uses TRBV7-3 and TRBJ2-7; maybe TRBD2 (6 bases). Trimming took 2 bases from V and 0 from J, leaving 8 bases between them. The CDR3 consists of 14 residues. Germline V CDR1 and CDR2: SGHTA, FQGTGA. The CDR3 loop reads CASSLAGSSYEQYF. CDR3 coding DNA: TGTGCCAGCAGCTTAGCGGGGAGCTCCTACGAGCAGTACTTC. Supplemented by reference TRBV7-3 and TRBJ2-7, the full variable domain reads GAGVSQTPSNKVTEKGKYVELRCDPISGHTALYWYRQSLGQGPEFLIYFQGTGAADDSGLPNDRFFAVRPEGSVSTLKIQRTERGDSAVYLCASSLAGSSYEQYFGPGTRLTVT.

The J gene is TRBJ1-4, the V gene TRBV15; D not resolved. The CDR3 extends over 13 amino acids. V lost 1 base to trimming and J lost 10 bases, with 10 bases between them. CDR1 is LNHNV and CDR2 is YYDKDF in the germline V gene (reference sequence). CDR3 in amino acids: CATSRVGEAKLFF. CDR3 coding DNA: TGTGCCACCAGCAGAGTCGGAGAAGCAAAACTGTTTTTT.

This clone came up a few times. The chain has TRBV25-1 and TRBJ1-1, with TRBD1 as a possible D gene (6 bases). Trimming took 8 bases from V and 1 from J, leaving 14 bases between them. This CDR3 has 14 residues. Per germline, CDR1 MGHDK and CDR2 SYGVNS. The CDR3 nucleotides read TGTGCCAGCTCAGGGGCGGCTGGGAACACTGAAGCTTTCTTT. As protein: CASSGAAGNTEAFF.

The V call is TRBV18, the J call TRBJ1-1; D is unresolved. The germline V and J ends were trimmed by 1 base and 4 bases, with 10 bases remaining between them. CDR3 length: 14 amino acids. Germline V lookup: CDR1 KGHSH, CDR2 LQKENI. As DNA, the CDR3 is TGTGCCAGCTCACCACTTCCCGGTGGCACTGAAGCTTTCTTT. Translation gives CASSPLPGGTEAFF. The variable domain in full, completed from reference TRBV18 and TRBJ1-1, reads NAGVMQNPRHLVRRRGQEARLRCSPMKGHSHVYWYRQLPEEGLKFMVYLQKENIIDESGMPKERFSAEFPKEGPSILRIQQVVRGDSAAYFCASSPLPGGTEAFFGQGTRLTVV.

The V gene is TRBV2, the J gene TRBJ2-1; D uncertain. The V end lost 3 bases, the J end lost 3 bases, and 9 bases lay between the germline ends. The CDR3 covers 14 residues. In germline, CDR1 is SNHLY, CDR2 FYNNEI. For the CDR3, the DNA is TGTGCCAGCAGTGATAGTACCATCTACAATGAGCAGTTCTTC. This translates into CASSDSTIYNEQFF.

Written as DNA, the CDR3 is TGTGCCAGCAGCCCGTCAGGACAGGTCTATGGCTACACCTTC. Its translation: CASSPSGQVYGYTF. This chain joins TRBV28 and TRBJ1-2, with TRBD1 identical over 7 bases. V shed 6 bases and J 4 bases; nucleotides not matched to a gene: 8. Germline V CDR1 and CDR2: MDHEN, SYDVKM. The CDR3 has 14 residues.

The chain's CDR3 is CASSPGDREWSNQPQHF. CDR3 nucleotides: TGTGCCAGCAGCCCGGGGGACAGGGAGTGGAGCAATCAGCCCCAGCATTTT. The V and J genes are TRBV16 and TRBJ1-5; 9 positions agree with TRBD1. The CDR3 has 17 amino acids. Germline V gene sequence: CDR1 KGHSY, CDR2 FQNENV. The V and J ends lost 4 bases and 1 base, in that order; junction bases with no gene match: 8. The full variable domain, with the rest looked up from reference TRBV16 and TRBJ1-5, is GEEVAQTPKHLVRGEGQKAKLYCAPIKGHSYVFWYQQVLKNEFKFLISFQNENVFDETGMPKERFSAKCLPNSPCSLEIQATKLEDSAVYFCASSPGDREWSNQPQHFGDGTRLSIL.

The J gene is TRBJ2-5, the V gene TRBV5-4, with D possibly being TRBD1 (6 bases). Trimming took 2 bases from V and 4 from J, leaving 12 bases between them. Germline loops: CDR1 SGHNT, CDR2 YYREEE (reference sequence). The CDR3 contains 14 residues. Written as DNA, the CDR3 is TGTGCCAGCAGCTTACCCGGGACAAGAGAGACCCAGTACTTC. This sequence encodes CASSLPGTRETQYF.

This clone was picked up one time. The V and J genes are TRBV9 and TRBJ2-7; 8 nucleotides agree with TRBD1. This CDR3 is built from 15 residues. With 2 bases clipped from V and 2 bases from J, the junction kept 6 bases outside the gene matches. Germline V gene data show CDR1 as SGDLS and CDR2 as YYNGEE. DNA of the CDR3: TGTGCCAGCAGCGTTGGACAGGGAAATACCTACGAGCAGTACTTC. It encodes CASSVGQGNTYEQYF.

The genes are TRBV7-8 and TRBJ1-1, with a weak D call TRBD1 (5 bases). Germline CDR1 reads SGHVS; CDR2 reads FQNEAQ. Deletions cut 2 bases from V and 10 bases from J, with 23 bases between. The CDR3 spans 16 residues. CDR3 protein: CASSLSGADMRTGAFF. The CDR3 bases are TGTGCCAGCAGCTTATCTGGGGCGGACATGAGAACAGGAGCTTTCTTT.

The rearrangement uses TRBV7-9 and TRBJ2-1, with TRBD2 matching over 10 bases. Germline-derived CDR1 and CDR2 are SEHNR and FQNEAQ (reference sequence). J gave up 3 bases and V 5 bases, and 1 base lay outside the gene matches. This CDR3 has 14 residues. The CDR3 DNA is TGTGCCAGCAGCGGACTAGCGGACTACAATGAGCAGTTCTTC. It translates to CASSGLADYNEQFF. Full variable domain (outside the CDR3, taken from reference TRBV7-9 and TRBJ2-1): DTGVSQNPRHKITKRGQNVTFRCDPISEHNRLYWYRQTLGQGPEFLTYFQNEAQLEKSRLLSDRFSAERPKGSFSTLEIQRTEQGDSAMYLCASSGLADYNEQFFGPGTRLTVL.

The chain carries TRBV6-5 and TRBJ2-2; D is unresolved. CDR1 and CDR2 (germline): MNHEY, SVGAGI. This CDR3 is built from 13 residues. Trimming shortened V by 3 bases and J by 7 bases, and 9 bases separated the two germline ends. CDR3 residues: CASSYQVDGELFF. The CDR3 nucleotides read TGTGCCAGCAGTTATCAGGTTGACGGGGAGCTGTTTTTT.

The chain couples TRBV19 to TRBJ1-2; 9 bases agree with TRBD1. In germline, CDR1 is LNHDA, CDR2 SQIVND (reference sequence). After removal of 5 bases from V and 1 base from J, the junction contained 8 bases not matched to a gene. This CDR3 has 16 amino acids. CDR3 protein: CASSVRGQGNNYGYTF. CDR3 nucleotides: TGTGCCAGTAGTGTCCGAGGACAGGGGAATAACTATGGCTACACCTTC.

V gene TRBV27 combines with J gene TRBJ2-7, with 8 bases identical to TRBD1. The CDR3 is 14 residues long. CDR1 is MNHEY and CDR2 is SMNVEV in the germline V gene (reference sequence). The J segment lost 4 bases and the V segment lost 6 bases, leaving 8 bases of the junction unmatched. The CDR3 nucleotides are TGTGCCAGCAGATCCCACAGGGGGAGGTACGAGCAGTACTTC. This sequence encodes CASRSHRGRYEQYF.

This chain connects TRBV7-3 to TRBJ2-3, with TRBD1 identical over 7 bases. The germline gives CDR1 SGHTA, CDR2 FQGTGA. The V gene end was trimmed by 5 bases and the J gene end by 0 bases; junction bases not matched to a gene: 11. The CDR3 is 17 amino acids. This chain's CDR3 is CASSEGSRGPSTDTQYF. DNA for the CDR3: TGTGCCAGCAGCGAAGGCTCGAGGGGGCCAAGCACAGATACGCAGTATTTT.

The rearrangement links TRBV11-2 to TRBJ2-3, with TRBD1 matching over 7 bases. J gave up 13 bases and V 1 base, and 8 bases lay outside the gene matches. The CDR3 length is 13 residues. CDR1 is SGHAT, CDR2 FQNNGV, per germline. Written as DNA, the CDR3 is TGTGCCAGCAGCTTAGTGTCAACCGGGACAGAGTATTTT. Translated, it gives CASSLVSTGTEYF.

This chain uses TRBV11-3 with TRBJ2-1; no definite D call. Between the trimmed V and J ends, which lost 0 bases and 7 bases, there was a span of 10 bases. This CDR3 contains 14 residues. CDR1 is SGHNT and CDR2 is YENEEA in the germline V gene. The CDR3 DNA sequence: TGTGCCAGCAGCTTAGATATGGTGAGTAATGAGCAGTTCTTC. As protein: CASSLDMVSNEQFF.

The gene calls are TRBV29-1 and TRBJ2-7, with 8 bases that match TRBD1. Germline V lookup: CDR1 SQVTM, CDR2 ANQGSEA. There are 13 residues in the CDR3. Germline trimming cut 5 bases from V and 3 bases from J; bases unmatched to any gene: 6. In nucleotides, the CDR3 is TGCAGCGTTTTGACAGGGGACGGCTACGAGCAGTACTTC. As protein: CSVLTGDGYEQYF.

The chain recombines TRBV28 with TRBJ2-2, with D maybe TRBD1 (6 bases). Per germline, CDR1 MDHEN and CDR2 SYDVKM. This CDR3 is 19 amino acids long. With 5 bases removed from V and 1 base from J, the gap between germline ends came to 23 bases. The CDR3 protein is CASSPFRDNPTGNTGELFF. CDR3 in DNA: TGTGCCAGCAGTCCCTTCCGGGACAACCCCACGGGGAACACCGGGGAGCTGTTTTTT.

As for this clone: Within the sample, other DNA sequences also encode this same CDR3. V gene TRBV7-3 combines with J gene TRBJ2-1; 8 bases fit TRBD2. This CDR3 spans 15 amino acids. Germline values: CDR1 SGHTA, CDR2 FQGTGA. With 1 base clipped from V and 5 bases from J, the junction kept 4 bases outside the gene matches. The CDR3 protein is CASSLRAGGNNEQFF. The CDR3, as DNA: TGTGCCAGCAGCTTAAGGGCGGGGGGAAACAATGAGCAGTTCTTC.

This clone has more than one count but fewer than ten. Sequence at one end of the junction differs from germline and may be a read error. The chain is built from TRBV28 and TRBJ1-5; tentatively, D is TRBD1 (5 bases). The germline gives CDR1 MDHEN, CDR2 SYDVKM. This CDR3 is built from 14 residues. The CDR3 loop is CASSLGGVNRPQHF. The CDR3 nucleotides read TGTGCCAGCAGTTTGGGGGGGGTAAATCGGCCCCAGCATTTT.

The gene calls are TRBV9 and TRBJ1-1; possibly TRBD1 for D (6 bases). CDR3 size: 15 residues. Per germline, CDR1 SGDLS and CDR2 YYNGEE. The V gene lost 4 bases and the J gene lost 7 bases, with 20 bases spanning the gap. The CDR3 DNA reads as TGTGCCAGCAGCCGGAGTGTGGGGGACACCGATGAAGCTTTCTTT. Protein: CASSRSVGDTDEAFF.

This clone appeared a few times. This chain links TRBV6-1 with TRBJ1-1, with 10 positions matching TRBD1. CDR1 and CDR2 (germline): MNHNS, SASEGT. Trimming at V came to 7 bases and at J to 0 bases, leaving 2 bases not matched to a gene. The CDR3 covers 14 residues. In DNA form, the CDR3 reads TGTGCCAGCAAAGGGACAGGGGTGAACACTGAAGCTTTCTTT. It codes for CASKGTGVNTEAFF.

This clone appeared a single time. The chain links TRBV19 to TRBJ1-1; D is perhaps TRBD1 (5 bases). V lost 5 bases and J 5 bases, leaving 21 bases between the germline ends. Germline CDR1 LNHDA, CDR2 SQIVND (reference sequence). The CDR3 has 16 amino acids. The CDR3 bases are TGTGCCAGTAGTCCCGCTGAACAGGCCGTTTTAACTGAAGCTTTCTTT. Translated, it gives CASSPAEQAVLTEAFF.

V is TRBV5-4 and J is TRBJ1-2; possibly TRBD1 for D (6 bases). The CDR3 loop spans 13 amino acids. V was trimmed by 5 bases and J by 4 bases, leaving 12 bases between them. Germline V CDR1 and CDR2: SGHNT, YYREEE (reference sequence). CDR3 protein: CASRPKDSYGYTF. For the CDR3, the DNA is TGTGCCAGCAGACCAAAGGACAGCTATGGCTACACCTTC.